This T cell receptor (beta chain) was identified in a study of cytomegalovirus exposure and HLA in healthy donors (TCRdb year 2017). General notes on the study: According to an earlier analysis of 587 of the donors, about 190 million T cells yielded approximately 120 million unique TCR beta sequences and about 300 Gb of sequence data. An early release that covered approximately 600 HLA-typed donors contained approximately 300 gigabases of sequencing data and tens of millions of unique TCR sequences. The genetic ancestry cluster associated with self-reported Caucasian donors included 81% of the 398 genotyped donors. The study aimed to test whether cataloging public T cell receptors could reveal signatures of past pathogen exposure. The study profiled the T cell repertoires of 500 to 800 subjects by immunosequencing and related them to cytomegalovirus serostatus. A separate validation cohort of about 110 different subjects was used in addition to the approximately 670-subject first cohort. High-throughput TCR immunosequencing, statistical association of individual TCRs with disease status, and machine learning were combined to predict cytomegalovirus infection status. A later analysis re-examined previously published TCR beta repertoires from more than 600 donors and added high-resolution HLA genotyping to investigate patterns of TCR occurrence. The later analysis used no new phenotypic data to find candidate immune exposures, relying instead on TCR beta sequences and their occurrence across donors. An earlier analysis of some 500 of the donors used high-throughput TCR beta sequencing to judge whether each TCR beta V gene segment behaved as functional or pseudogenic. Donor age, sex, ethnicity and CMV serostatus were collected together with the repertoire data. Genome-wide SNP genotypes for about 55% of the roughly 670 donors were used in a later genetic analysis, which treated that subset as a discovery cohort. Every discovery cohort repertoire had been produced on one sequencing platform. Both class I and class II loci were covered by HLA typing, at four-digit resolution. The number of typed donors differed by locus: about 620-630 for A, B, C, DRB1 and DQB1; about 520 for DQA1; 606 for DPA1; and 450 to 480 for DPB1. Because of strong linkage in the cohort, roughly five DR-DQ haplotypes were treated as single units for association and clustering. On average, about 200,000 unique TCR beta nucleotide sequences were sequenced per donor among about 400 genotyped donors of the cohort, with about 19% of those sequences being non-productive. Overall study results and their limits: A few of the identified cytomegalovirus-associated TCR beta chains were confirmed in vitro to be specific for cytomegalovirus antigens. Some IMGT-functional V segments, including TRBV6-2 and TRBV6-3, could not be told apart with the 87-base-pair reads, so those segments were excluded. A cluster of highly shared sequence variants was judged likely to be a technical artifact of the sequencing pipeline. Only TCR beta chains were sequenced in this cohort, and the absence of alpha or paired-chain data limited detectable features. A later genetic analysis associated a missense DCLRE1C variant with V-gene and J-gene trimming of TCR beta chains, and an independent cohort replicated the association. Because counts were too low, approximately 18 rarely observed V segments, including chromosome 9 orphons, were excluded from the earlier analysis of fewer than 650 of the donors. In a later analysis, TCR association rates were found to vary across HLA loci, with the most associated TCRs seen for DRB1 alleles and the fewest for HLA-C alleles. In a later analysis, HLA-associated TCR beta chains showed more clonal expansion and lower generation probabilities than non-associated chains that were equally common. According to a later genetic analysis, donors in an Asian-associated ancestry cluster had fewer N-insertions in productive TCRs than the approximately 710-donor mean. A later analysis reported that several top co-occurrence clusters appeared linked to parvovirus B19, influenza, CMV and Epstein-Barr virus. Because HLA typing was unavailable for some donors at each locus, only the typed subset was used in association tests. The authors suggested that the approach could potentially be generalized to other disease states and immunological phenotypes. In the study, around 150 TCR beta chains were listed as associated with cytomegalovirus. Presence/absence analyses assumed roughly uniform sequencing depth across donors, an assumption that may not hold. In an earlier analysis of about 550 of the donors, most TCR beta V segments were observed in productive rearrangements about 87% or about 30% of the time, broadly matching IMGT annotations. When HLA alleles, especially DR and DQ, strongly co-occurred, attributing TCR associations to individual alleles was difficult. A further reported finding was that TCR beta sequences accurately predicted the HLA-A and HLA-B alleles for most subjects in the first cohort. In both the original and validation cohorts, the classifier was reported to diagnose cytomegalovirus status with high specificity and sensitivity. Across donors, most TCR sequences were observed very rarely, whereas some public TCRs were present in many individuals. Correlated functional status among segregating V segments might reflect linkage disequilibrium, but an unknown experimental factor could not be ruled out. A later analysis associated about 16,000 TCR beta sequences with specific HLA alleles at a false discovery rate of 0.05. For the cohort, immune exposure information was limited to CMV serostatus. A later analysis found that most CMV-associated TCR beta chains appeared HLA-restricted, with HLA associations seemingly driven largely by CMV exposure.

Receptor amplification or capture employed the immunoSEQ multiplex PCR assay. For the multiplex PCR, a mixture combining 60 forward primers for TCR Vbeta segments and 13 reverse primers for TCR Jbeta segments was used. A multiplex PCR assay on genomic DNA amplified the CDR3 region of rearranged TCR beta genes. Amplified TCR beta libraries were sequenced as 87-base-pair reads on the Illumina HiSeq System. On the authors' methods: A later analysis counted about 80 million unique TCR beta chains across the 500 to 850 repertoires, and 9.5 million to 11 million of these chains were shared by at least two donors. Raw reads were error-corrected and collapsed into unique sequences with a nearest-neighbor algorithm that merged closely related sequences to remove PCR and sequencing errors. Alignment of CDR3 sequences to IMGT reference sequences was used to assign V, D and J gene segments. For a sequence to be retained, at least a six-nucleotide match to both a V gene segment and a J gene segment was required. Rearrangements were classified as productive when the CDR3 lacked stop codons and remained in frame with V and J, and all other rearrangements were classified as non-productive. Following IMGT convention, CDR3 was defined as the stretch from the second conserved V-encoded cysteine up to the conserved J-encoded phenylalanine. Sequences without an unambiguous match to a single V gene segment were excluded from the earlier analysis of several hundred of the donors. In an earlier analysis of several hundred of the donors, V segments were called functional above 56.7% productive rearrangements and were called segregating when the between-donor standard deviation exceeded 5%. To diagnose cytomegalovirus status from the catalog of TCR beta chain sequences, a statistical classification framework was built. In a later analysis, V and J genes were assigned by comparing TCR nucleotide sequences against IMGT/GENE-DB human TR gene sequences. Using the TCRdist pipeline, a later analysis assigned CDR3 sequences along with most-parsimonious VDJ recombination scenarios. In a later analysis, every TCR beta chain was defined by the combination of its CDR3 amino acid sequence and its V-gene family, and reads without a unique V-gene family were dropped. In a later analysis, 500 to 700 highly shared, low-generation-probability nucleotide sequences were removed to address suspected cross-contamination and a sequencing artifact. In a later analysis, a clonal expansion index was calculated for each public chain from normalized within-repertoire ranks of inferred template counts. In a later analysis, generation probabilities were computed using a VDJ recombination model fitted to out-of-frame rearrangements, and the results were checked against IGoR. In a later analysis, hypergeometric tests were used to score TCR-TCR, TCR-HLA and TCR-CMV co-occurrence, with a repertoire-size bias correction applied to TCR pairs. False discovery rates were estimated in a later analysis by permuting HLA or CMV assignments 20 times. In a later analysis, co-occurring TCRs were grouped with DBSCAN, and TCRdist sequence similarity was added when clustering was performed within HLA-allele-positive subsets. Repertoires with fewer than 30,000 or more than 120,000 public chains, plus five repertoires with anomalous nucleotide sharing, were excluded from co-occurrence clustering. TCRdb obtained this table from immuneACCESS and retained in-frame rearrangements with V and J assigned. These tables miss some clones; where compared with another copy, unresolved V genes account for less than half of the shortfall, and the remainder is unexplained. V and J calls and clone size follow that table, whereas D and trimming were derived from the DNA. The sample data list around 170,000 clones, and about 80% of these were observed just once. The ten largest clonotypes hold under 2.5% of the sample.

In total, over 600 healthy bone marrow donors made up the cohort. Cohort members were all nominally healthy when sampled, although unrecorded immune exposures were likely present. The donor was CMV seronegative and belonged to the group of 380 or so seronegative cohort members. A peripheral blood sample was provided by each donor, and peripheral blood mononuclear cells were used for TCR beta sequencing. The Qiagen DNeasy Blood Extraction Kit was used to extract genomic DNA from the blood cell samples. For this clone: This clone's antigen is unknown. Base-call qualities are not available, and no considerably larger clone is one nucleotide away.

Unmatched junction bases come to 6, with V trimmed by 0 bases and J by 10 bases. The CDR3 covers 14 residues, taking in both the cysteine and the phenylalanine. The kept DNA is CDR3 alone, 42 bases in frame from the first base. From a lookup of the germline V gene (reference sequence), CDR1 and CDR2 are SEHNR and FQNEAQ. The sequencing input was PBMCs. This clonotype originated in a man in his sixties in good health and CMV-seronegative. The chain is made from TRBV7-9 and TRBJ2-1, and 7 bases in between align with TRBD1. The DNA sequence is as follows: TGTGCCAGCAGCTTAGCCCTTACAGGGGAGGAGCAGTTCTTC. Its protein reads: CASSLALTGEEQFF.